The rows below give T cell receptor beta chains drawn from one sample of a study of Graves' ophthalmopathy and Graves' hyperthyroidism. TCRdb itself ran the multiplex PCR reads through MiXCR, one entry per CDR3 protein. The table has some 390,000 distinct CDR3 sequences, approximately 20% seen once. Material: peripheral blood. These receptors all come from a young woman with Graves' ophthalmopathy. The CDR3 runs from the conserved cysteine through the conserved F or W. Each record gives: D gene, J gene, V gene, clone size, CDR3 protein, CDR3 DNA. D genes are given only for firm matches. Part of the rows lack a size; the others show once, few, many or a class for expanded clones.

d_call: TRBD2
j_call: TRBJ2-5
v_call: TRBV13
clone_size: many
cdr3_aa: CASSSFLQRGGETQYF
cdr3_nt: TGTGCCAGCAGCTCCTTTTTACAGCGGGGGGGAGAGACCCAGTACTTC

d_call: TRBD1
j_call: TRBJ1-2
v_call: TRBV24-1
clone_size: -
cdr3_aa: CATSEGQGGNYGYTF
cdr3_nt: TGTGCCACCAGTGAAGGACAGGGAGGGAACTATGGCTACACCTTC

d_call: -
j_call: TRBJ1-5
v_call: TRBV12-3/TRBV12-4
clone_size: many
cdr3_aa: CASSLADSNQPQHF
cdr3_nt: TGTGCCAGCAGTTTGGCGGATAGCAATCAGCCCCAGCATTTT

d_call: TRBD1
j_call: TRBJ2-2
v_call: TRBV11-3
clone_size: many
cdr3_aa: CASGQTGAGELFF
cdr3_nt: TGTGCCAGCGGTCAAACAGGGGCCGGGGAGCTGTTTTTT

d_call: TRBD2
j_call: TRBJ2-7
v_call: TRBV27
clone_size: many
cdr3_aa: CASSPGTSGEQYF
cdr3_nt: TGTGCCAGCAGTCCCGGGACTAGTGGCGAGCAGTACTTC

d_call: -
j_call: TRBJ2-7
v_call: TRBV28
clone_size: many
cdr3_aa: CASNSFGRSSYEQYF
cdr3_nt: TGTGCCAGCAATTCCTTCGGACGAAGCTCCTACGAGCAGTACTTC

d_call: -
j_call: TRBJ2-7
v_call: TRBV12-3/TRBV12-4
clone_size: many
cdr3_aa: CASSYRETYEQYF
cdr3_nt: TGTGCCAGCAGTTACCGGGAGACCTACGAGCAGTACTTC

d_call: -
j_call: TRBJ2-5
v_call: TRBV15
clone_size: many
cdr3_aa: CATSRDGGSQETQYF
cdr3_nt: TGTGCCACCAGCAGAGATGGAGGATCACAAGAGACCCAGTACTTC

d_call: -
j_call: TRBJ1-1
v_call: TRBV20-1
clone_size: many
cdr3_aa: CSAIGLNTEAFF
cdr3_nt: TGCAGTGCTATCGGACTGAACACTGAAGCTTTCTTT

d_call: TRBD1
j_call: TRBJ1-1
v_call: TRBV6-5
clone_size: many
cdr3_aa: CASSYSLRTGNTEAFF
cdr3_nt: TGTGCCAGCAGTTACTCCCTACGGACAGGGAACACTGAAGCTTTCTTT

d_call: -
j_call: TRBJ2-5
v_call: TRBV6-2/TRBV6-3
clone_size: -
cdr3_aa: CASSSGQYSQETQYF
cdr3_nt: TGTGCCAGCAGTTCCGGACAGTACTCCCAAGAGACCCAGTACTTC

d_call: TRBD1
j_call: TRBJ2-7
v_call: TRBV20-1
clone_size: few
cdr3_aa: CSAKGDRDYEQYF
cdr3_nt: TGCAGTGCCAAAGGAGACAGGGACTACGAGCAGTACTTC

d_call: TRBD2
j_call: TRBJ2-2
v_call: TRBV19
clone_size: -
cdr3_aa: CASSPGGSGENTGELFF
cdr3_nt: TGTGCCAGTAGCCCGGGGGGTAGCGGGGAGAACACCGGGGAGCTGTTTTTT

d_call: TRBD1
j_call: TRBJ1-6
v_call: TRBV12-3/TRBV12-4
clone_size: many
cdr3_aa: CASRDRENSPLHF
cdr3_nt: TGTGCCAGCCGGGACAGGGAAAATTCACCCCTCCACTTT

d_call: TRBD1
j_call: TRBJ2-7
v_call: TRBV6-2/TRBV6-3
clone_size: many
cdr3_aa: CASSYSNRGPYEQYF
cdr3_nt: TGTGCCAGCAGTTACTCGAACAGGGGACCCTACGAGCAGTACTTC

d_call: TRBD1
j_call: TRBJ2-7
v_call: TRBV6-1
clone_size: many
cdr3_aa: CASNAATGGSYEQYF
cdr3_nt: TGTGCCAGCAATGCCGCGACAGGGGGGTCGTACGAGCAGTACTTC

d_call: -
j_call: TRBJ2-2
v_call: TRBV6-2/TRBV6-3
clone_size: many
cdr3_aa: CASSYYTGMAGELFF
cdr3_nt: TGTGCCAGCAGTTACTATACGGGGATGGCCGGGGAGCTGTTTTTT

d_call: -
j_call: TRBJ2-2
v_call: TRBV7-2
clone_size: many
cdr3_aa: CASSPVRGTGELFF
cdr3_nt: TGTGCCAGCAGCCCGGTCCGCGGCACCGGGGAGCTGTTTTTT

d_call: -
j_call: TRBJ1-1
v_call: TRBV6-5
clone_size: many
cdr3_aa: CASSYFAGVNTEAFF
cdr3_nt: TGTGCCAGCAGTTATTTTGCCGGGGTGAACACTGAAGCTTTCTTT

d_call: -
j_call: TRBJ2-5
v_call: TRBV12-3/TRBV12-4
clone_size: -
cdr3_aa: CASSCGRRETQYF
cdr3_nt: TGTGCCAGCAGTTGCGGCAGGCGGGAGACCCAGTACTTC

d_call: TRBD1
j_call: TRBJ2-7
v_call: TRBV6-2/TRBV6-3
clone_size: -
cdr3_aa: CASSYGTGGLLSYEQYF
cdr3_nt: TGTGCCAGCAGTTACGGGACAGGGGGCCTACTCTCCTACGAGCAGTACTTC

d_call: -
j_call: TRBJ1-2
v_call: TRBV6-5
clone_size: -
cdr3_aa: CASSYSVGRGGYTF
cdr3_nt: TGTGCCAGCAGTTACTCTGTAGGGCGAGGAGGCTACACCTTC

d_call: -
j_call: TRBJ1-1
v_call: TRBV30
clone_size: many
cdr3_aa: CAWSPGLNTEAFF
cdr3_nt: TGTGCCTGGAGCCCCGGTTTGAACACTGAAGCTTTCTTT

d_call: -
j_call: TRBJ2-7
v_call: TRBV15
clone_size: many
cdr3_aa: CATSNPDITYEQYF
cdr3_nt: TGTGCCACCAGCAACCCGGACATAACCTACGAGCAGTACTTC

d_call: -
j_call: TRBJ1-3
v_call: TRBV12-3/TRBV12-4
clone_size: many
cdr3_aa: CASSLSGASGNTIYF
cdr3_nt: TGTGCCAGCAGTCTTAGCGGGGCCTCTGGAAACACCATATATTTT

d_call: TRBD2
j_call: TRBJ2-7
v_call: TRBV28
clone_size: many
cdr3_aa: CASSFVSGRSNEQYF
cdr3_nt: TGTGCCAGCAGTTTCGTTAGCGGGAGGTCCAACGAGCAGTACTTC

d_call: TRBD1
j_call: TRBJ1-1
v_call: TRBV30
clone_size: -
cdr3_aa: CAWSASGTGGEAFF
cdr3_nt: TGTGCCTGGAGCGCATCAGGGACAGGGGGTGAAGCTTTCTTT

d_call: -
j_call: TRBJ1-2
v_call: TRBV28
clone_size: many
cdr3_aa: CASSPGTPYRGYTF
cdr3_nt: TGTGCCAGCAGCCCCGGTACACCATACCGGGGCTACACCTTC

d_call: -
j_call: TRBJ1-1
v_call: TRBV4-3
clone_size: many
cdr3_aa: CASSQALGARGGYKAFF
cdr3_nt: TGCGCCAGCAGCCAAGCTTTGGGTGCACGAGGGGGGTATAAAGCTTTCTTT

d_call: TRBD1
j_call: TRBJ2-7
v_call: TRBV3-1
clone_size: many
cdr3_aa: CASSQGGQGIFNEQYF
cdr3_nt: TGTGCCAGCAGCCAGGGGGGACAGGGGATTTTCAACGAGCAGTACTTC

d_call: TRBD1
j_call: TRBJ1-1
v_call: TRBV6-5
clone_size: -
cdr3_aa: CASSYSYPTGNAEAFF
cdr3_nt: TGTGCCAGCAGTTACTCCTATCCGACAGGGAATGCTGAAGCTTTCTTT

d_call: -
j_call: TRBJ2-2
v_call: TRBV12-3/TRBV12-4
clone_size: many
cdr3_aa: CASSWGSDFPPRYTGELFF
cdr3_nt: TGTGCCAGCAGTTGGGGGTCCGACTTCCCCCCCCGGTACACCGGGGAGCTGTTTTTT

d_call: -
j_call: TRBJ1-5
v_call: TRBV7-9
clone_size: -
cdr3_aa: CASSPSGNQTQHF
cdr3_nt: TGTGCCAGCAGCCCCTCGGGGAATCAGACCCAGCATTTT

d_call: TRBD2
j_call: TRBJ2-7
v_call: TRBV3-1
clone_size: few
cdr3_aa: CASSQDLDLKRESYEQYF
cdr3_nt: TGTGCCAGCAGCCAAGATTTAGACCTAAAGCGGGAATCCTACGAGCAGTACTTC

d_call: -
j_call: TRBJ1-1
v_call: TRBV2
clone_size: many
cdr3_aa: CASREGVNGNTEAFF
cdr3_nt: TGTGCCAGCAGAGAGGGAGTGAACGGGAACACTGAAGCTTTCTTT

d_call: -
j_call: TRBJ1-1
v_call: TRBV6-5
clone_size: many
cdr3_aa: CASKEGMSTEAFF
cdr3_nt: TGTGCCAGCAAGGAGGGGATGAGCACTGAAGCTTTCTTT

d_call: TRBD1
j_call: TRBJ1-5
v_call: TRBV28
clone_size: many
cdr3_aa: CASSIRDRGRHF
cdr3_nt: TGTGCCAGCAGTATCCGGGACAGGGGACGGCATTTT

d_call: TRBD1
j_call: TRBJ2-7
v_call: TRBV7-2
clone_size: -
cdr3_aa: CASSLAPGGFYEQYF
cdr3_nt: TGTGCCAGCAGCTTAGCCCCAGGGGGATTCTACGAGCAGTACTTC

d_call: -
j_call: TRBJ2-5
v_call: TRBV29-1
clone_size: many
cdr3_aa: CSVTTGIGETQYF
cdr3_nt: TGCAGCGTTACGACGGGAATCGGAGAGACCCAGTACTTC

d_call: -
j_call: TRBJ1-2
v_call: TRBV13
clone_size: many
cdr3_aa: CASSLGVGPYGYTF
cdr3_nt: TGTGCCAGCAGCTTAGGGGTGGGCCCCTATGGCTACACCTTC

d_call: TRBD1
j_call: TRBJ1-2
v_call: TRBV6-5
clone_size: many
cdr3_aa: CASSYTQGQGNGYTF
cdr3_nt: TGTGCCAGCAGTTACACCCAAGGACAGGGGAATGGCTACACCTTC

d_call: -
j_call: TRBJ1-1
v_call: TRBV24-1
clone_size: many
cdr3_aa: CATSDPGAGLGAFF
cdr3_nt: TGTGCCACCAGTGACCCCGGGGCAGGGCTCGGAGCTTTCTTT

d_call: TRBD2
j_call: TRBJ2-7
v_call: TRBV11-3
clone_size: many
cdr3_aa: CASSSRRGSGDSYEQYF
cdr3_nt: TGTGCCAGCAGCTCACGCCGGGGTAGCGGGGACTCCTACGAGCAGTACTTC

d_call: TRBD1
j_call: TRBJ1-1
v_call: TRBV12-3/TRBV12-4
clone_size: many
cdr3_aa: CASSLIGQANTEAFF
cdr3_nt: TGTGCCAGCAGTTTGATCGGACAGGCGAACACTGAAGCTTTCTTT

d_call: TRBD1
j_call: TRBJ1-1
v_call: TRBV27
clone_size: many
cdr3_aa: CASSSGGAEAFF
cdr3_nt: TGTGCCAGCAGCTCAGGGGGGGCTGAAGCTTTCTTT

d_call: TRBD1
j_call: TRBJ2-7
v_call: TRBV18
clone_size: many
cdr3_aa: CASSPGQSFSYEQYF
cdr3_nt: TGTGCCAGCTCACCGGGACAGTCATTCTCCTACGAGCAGTACTTC

d_call: -
j_call: TRBJ1-2
v_call: TRBV7-8
clone_size: many
cdr3_aa: CASSFLGSRSLYGYTF
cdr3_nt: TGTGCCAGCAGCTTTTTGGGTTCCAGAAGTTTATATGGCTACACCTTC

d_call: TRBD2
j_call: TRBJ2-5
v_call: TRBV12-3/TRBV12-4
clone_size: -
cdr3_aa: CASSAWTSGGAGGETQYF
cdr3_nt: TGTGCCAGCAGCGCTTGGACTAGCGGGGGGGCCGGAGGTGAGACCCAGTACTTC

d_call: -
j_call: TRBJ2-7
v_call: TRBV27
clone_size: -
cdr3_aa: CASSFSGRYYEQYF
cdr3_nt: TGTGCCAGCAGTTTTTCAGGGAGGTACTACGAGCAGTACTTC

d_call: -
j_call: TRBJ2-2
v_call: TRBV6-1
clone_size: many
cdr3_aa: CASSARETGELFF
cdr3_nt: TGTGCCAGCAGTGCCAGGGAAACCGGGGAGCTGTTTTTT

d_call: -
j_call: TRBJ2-7
v_call: TRBV7-2
clone_size: many
cdr3_aa: CASSMGGTESFEQYF
cdr3_nt: TGTGCCAGCAGCATGGGGGGGACAGAGTCCTTTGAGCAGTACTTC

d_call: -
j_call: TRBJ2-5
v_call: TRBV19
clone_size: -
cdr3_aa: CASSIMEGAGETQYF
cdr3_nt: TGTGCCAGTAGTATAATGGAGGGGGCAGGGGAGACCCAGTACTTC

d_call: TRBD1
j_call: TRBJ1-1
v_call: TRBV6-5
clone_size: many
cdr3_aa: CASSYIPGQGRTEAFF
cdr3_nt: TGTGCCAGCAGTTACATTCCGGGACAGGGTAGGACTGAAGCTTTCTTT

d_call: -
j_call: TRBJ2-2
v_call: TRBV7-2
clone_size: many
cdr3_aa: CASSLVRANTGELFF
cdr3_nt: TGTGCCAGCAGCTTAGTCAGGGCGAACACCGGGGAGCTGTTTTTT

d_call: -
j_call: TRBJ2-5
v_call: TRBV6-2/TRBV6-3
clone_size: -
cdr3_aa: CASRAWGEETQYF
cdr3_nt: TGTGCCAGCAGGGCTTGGGGGGAAGAGACCCAGTACTTC

d_call: TRBD2
j_call: TRBJ2-2
v_call: TRBV11-2
clone_size: many
cdr3_aa: CASSLDDGLATGELFF
cdr3_nt: TGTGCCAGCAGCTTAGACGACGGACTAGCCACCGGGGAGCTGTTTTTT